This T cell receptor beta chain was captured by sequencing in a study of post-analysis software for immune sequencing data. General study findings and limits: In multiple sclerosis, normalized Chao1 diversity was significantly below that of controls. Under F measure analysis, samples from one preparation batch co-clustered strongly.

Prepared TCR beta cDNA libraries contained unique molecular identifiers. TCRdb reprocessed the PCR reads with MiXCR, giving one entry per CDR3 protein. The profile shows hundreds of thousands of distinct CDR3 sequences, 30% of them singletons. This clonotype has just a few counts. What it binds is unknown. This sequence was found in a girl between 5 and 17 years old with multiple sclerosis. The specimen was blood.

The CDR3 here is CASSQDRIRAGYGYTF. CDR3 coding DNA: TGTGCCAGCAGCCAAGATAGGATCCGGGCGGGCTATGGCTACACCTTC. The rearrangement joins TRBV3-1 to TRBJ1-2; no reliable D call. The CDR3 length is 16 residues. V gave up 0 bases and J gave up 4 bases, with 15 bases separating them. Germline assignment: CDR1 LGHDT and CDR2 YNNKEL (reference sequence).